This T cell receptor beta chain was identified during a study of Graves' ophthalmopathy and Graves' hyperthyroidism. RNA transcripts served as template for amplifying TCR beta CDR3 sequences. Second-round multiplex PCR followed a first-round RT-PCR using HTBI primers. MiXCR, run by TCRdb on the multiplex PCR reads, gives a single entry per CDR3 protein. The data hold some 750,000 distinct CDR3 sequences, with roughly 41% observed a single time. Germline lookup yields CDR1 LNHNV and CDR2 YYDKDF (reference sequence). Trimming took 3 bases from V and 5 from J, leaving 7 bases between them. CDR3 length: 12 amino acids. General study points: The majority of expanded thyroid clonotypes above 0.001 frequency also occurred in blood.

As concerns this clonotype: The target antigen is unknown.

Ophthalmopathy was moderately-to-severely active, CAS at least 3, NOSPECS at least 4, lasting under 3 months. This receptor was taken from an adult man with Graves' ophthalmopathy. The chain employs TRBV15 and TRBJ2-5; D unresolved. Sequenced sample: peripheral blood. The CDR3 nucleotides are TGTGCCACCAGCAGTTTGGTGGAGACCCAGTACTTC. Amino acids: CATSSLVETQYF. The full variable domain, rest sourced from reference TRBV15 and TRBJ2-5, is DAMVIQNPRYQVTQFGKPVTLSCSQTLNHNVMYWYQQKSSQAPKLLFHYYDKDFNNEADTPDNFQSRRPNTSFCFLDIRSPGLGDTAMYLCATSSLVETQYFGPGTRLLVL.